These 19 T cell receptor beta chains share one sample of origin, sequenced in a study of T-cell memory formation after mild COVID-19. TCRdb analysed the 5' RACE reads with MiXCR anew, one entry per CDR3 protein. The data show roughly 400,000 distinct CDR3 sequences, less than 25% seen once. Sequencing was carried out using PBMCs or a T cell subset sorted from them (not recorded which). The receptors were sampled from an adult woman who had mild COVID-19 (a few samples of this study predate the infection). Cell type and time point are not known.

This clonotype was seen more than once but under ten times. The chain links TRBV7-9 to TRBJ1-1; no clear D gene. CDR1 and CDR2 from the germline V gene are SEHNR and FQNEAQ (reference sequence). Trimming removed 0 bases at V and 7 bases at J, with 9 bases between. This CDR3 is 13 amino acids long. DNA of the CDR3: TGTGCCAGCAGCTTAGCGAACAGAGATGAAGCTTTCTTT. It codes for CASSLANRDEAFF.

The J gene is TRBJ2-5, the V gene TRBV7-6; D is ambiguous. The CDR3 covers 13 residues. Germline-derived CDR1 and CDR2 are SGHVS and FNYEAQ. V was cut by 4 bases and J by 12 bases, with 18 bases left in between. The CDR3: CASSSLSAASKYF. The CDR3 nucleotides read TGTGCCAGCAGCTCCCTCTCGGCGGCGTCCAAGTACTTC. Together with reference TRBV7-6 and TRBJ2-5, the CDR3 gives the full variable domain: GAGVSQSPRYKVTKRGQDVALRCDPISGHVSLYWYRQALGQGPEFLTYFNYEAQQDKSGLPNDRFSAERPEGSISTLTIQRTEQRDSAMYRCASSSLSAASKYFGPGTRLLVL.

This clonotype was counted between two and nine times. The chain joins TRBV4-1 to TRBJ1-1, with D possibly TRBD1 on 5 matching bases. Germline V gives CDR1 MGHRA, CDR2 YSYEKL. The CDR3 is made up of 14 amino acids. Trimming left V 3 bases short and J 1 base short, with 9 bases between. CDR3 sequence reads: CASSQGPTNTEAFF. Written as DNA, the CDR3 is TGCGCCAGCAGCCAGGGACCGACGAACACTGAAGCTTTCTTT.

The chain uses TRBV4-3 and TRBJ2-1; the D gene is possibly TRBD2 (6 bases). The germline V gene has CDR1 LGHNA and CDR2 YSLEER. CDR3 size: 16 residues. V lost 4 bases, J lost 1 base, and 14 bases lay in between. CDR3 residues: CASSRKGRESYNEQFF. The CDR3 DNA reads TGCGCCAGCAGCCGAAAGGGGCGGGAATCCTACAATGAGCAGTTCTTC.

J is TRBJ2-5 and V is TRBV29-1; a weak D match, TRBD2 (5 bases). CDR1 and CDR2 from the germline V gene are SQVTM and ANQGSEA. This CDR3 contains 15 residues. The V and J ends lost 1 base and 1 base respectively, with 13 bases between them. The CDR3, as DNA: TGCAGCGTTGAAGGCGGGCAACAGATCCAAGAGACCCAGTACTTC. Residues: CSVEGGQQIQETQYF.

V gene TRBV20-1 combines with J gene TRBJ2-7; D unclear. Per germline, CDR1 DFQATT and CDR2 SNEGSKA (reference sequence). The CDR3 contains 11 residues. V lost 3 bases and J lost 2, with 5 bases in between. The CDR3 DNA follows: TGCAGTGCTAGTGCCCCCTACGAGCAGTACTTC. This encodes CSASAPYEQYF.

The table lists this clonotype with a few counts. The CDR3 region is CASRTSGANVLTF. CDR3 sequence (DNA): TGTGCCAGCCGGACTTCTGGGGCCAACGTCCTGACTTTC. The chain links TRBV7-2 to TRBJ2-6, with D perhaps matching TRBD2 (5 bases). The CDR3 has 13 residues. V lost 8 bases to trimming and J lost 1 base, with 6 bases between them. The germline CDR1 and CDR2 sequences are SGHTA and FQGNSA.

The chain links TRBV4-3 to TRBJ1-5, with D tentatively TRBD1 (6 bases). V lost 3 bases, J lost 9 bases, and 21 bases lay in between. This CDR3 is 16 amino acids long. Germline CDR1 reads LGHNA; CDR2 reads YSLEER. CDR3 coding DNA: TGCGCCAGCAGCCAGGAAAGACAGGTAGTGAACTGGCCCCAGCATTTT. Protein sequence: CASSQERQVVNWPQHF.

The genes are TRBV2 and TRBJ2-3; 10 bases line up with TRBD1. The length of the CDR3 is 15 residues. V dropped 8 bases and J dropped 3; count of bases not matched to a gene: 8. The germline CDR1 and CDR2 sequences are SNHLY and FYNNEI. The CDR3 here is CASCPDRGRTDTQYF. The CDR3 DNA reads as TGTGCCAGCTGCCCCGACAGGGGGCGGACAGATACGCAGTATTTT.

CDR3 sequence: CASSRGTSGGSSTDTQYF. CDR3 coding DNA: TGCGCCAGCAGCCGCGGGACTAGCGGGGGATCTAGCACAGATACGCAGTATTTT. This chain uses TRBV5-1 with TRBJ2-3, with 14 bases that match TRBD2. Germline V gene sequence: CDR1 SGHRS, CDR2 YFSETQ. This CDR3 is built from 18 residues. V was clipped by 4 bases and J by 0 bases; unmatched bases: 7.

This clonotype came up a few times. The chain is built from TRBV11-2 and TRBJ2-2; 8 positions match TRBD1. This CDR3 is built from 19 residues. After removal of 3 bases from V and 4 bases from J, the junction contained 16 bases not matched to a gene. Germline-derived CDR1 and CDR2 are SGHAT and FQNNGV. The CDR3 is CASSLGGWRQGHPTGELFF. The CDR3 DNA follows: TGTGCCAGCAGCTTGGGGGGTTGGCGACAGGGGCATCCCACCGGGGAGCTGTTTTTT.

A few counts support this clonotype. The chain links TRBV30 to TRBJ2-7; TRBD1 aligns across 10 bases. V was clipped by 4 bases and J by 4 bases; unmatched bases: 4. Germline CDR1 GTSNPN, CDR2 SVGIG (reference sequence). The CDR3 sequence is 13 residues long. In nucleotides, the CDR3 is TGTGCCTGGAACCGGGACAGGGGATACGAGCAGTACTTC. The encoded protein is CAWNRDRGYEQYF.

This clonotype has a handful of counts. The rearrangement uses TRBV12-3 or TRBV12-4 and TRBJ2-7, with unresolved D. Deletions cut 3 bases from V and 6 bases from J, with 6 bases between. The length of the CDR3 is 11 residues. Written as DNA, the CDR3 is TGTGCCAGCAGTTTCTACGGCGAGCAGTACTTC. This encodes CASSFYGEQYF.

V is TRBV10-3 and J is TRBJ2-5; D ambiguous. The ends were cut back, 0 bases at V and 4 bases at J, with 6 bases in the middle. Germline loops: CDR1 ENHRY, CDR2 SYGVKD. CDR3 size: 13 residues. The DNA for the CDR3 is TGTGCCATCAGTGAGTCCCCTCTAGAGACCCAGTACTTC. Translation gives CAISESPLETQYF.

The gene calls are TRBV12-3 or TRBV12-4 and TRBJ2-1; 10 bases align to TRBD1. The CDR3 covers 17 residues. The V and J ends lost 4 bases and 5 bases, in that order; junction bases with no gene match: 11. CDR3 nucleotide sequence: TGTGCCAGCAGTTCCAAAGGACAGGGGGTAAGGGACAATGAGCAGTTCTTC. Its protein is CASSSKGQGVRDNEQFF.

Only a few counts were recorded for this clonotype. The V and J genes are TRBV23-1 and TRBJ2-2; the D is unclear. TRBV23-1 is an ORF for which the function is uncertain. V lost 0 bases and J 0 bases, leaving 14 bases between the germline ends. The CDR3 has 18 residues. The CDR3 DNA is TGCGCCAGCAGTCAATCGGCGGAAGCAACGGCGAACACCGGGGAGCTGTTTTTT. This translates into CASSQSAEATANTGELFF.

The chain uses TRBV18 and TRBJ2-7, with D perhaps being TRBD1 or TRBD2 (6 bases each). Trimming removed 6 bases at V and 0 bases at J, with 9 bases between. Germline CDR1 and CDR2: KGHSH and LQKENI. The CDR3 runs 13 residues. Here the CDR3 reads CASSTGASYEQYF. As DNA, the CDR3 is TGTGCCAGCTCGACGGGGGCCTCCTACGAGCAGTACTTC.

This chain links TRBV4-2 with TRBJ2-5; D is unresolved. The CDR3 contains 14 residues. V lost 0 bases, J lost 2 bases, and 7 bases lay in between. The germline gives CDR1 LGHNA, CDR2 YNFKEQ. The CDR3 region has the DNA TGTGCCAGCAGCCAAGAGGAGATTCAAGAGACCCAGTACTTC. Protein product: CASSQEEIQETQYF.

The chain joins TRBV12-3 or TRBV12-4 to TRBJ1-5; no definite D call. Trimming left V 3 bases short and J 6 bases short, with 6 bases between. The CDR3 loop spans 12 amino acids. The CDR3 loop is CASSFRTQPQHF. In DNA, the CDR3 is TGTGCCAGCAGTTTTCGAACTCAGCCCCAGCATTTT.